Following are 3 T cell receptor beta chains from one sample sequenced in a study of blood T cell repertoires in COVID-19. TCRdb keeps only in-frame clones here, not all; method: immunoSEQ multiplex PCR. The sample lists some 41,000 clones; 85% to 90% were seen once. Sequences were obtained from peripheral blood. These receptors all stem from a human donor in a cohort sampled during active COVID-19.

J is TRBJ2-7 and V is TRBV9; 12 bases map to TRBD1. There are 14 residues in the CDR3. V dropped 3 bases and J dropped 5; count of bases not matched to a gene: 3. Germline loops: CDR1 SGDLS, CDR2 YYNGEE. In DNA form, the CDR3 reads TGTGCCAGCAGCGCGGGACAGGGGGCCGACGAGCAGTACTTC. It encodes CASSAGQGADEQYF. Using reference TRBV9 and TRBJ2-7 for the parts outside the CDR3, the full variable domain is DSGVTQTPKHLITATGQRVTLRCSPRSGDLSVYWYQQSLDQGLQFLIQYYNGEERAKGNILERFSAQQFPDLHSELNLSSLELGDSALYFCASSAGQGADEQYFGPGTRLTVT.

The CDR3 nucleotides are TGTGCCAGCAGCCTACTCCCACAGGGTTCAGAGACCCAGTACTTC. The encoded protein is CASSLLPQGSETQYF. The chain links TRBV5-6 to TRBJ2-5, with a possible D match to TRBD1 (6 bases). This CDR3 spans 15 amino acids. Germline CDR1 and CDR2: SGHDT and YYEEEE. The ends were cut back, 4 bases at V and 4 bases at J, with 17 bases in the middle.

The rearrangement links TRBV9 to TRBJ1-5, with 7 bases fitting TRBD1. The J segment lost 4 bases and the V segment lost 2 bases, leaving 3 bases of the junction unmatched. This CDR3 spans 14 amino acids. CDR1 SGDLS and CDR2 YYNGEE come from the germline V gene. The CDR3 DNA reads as TGTGCCAGCAGCGTTTCAGGGGGGAATCAGCCCCAGCATTTT. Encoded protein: CASSVSGGNQPQHF.